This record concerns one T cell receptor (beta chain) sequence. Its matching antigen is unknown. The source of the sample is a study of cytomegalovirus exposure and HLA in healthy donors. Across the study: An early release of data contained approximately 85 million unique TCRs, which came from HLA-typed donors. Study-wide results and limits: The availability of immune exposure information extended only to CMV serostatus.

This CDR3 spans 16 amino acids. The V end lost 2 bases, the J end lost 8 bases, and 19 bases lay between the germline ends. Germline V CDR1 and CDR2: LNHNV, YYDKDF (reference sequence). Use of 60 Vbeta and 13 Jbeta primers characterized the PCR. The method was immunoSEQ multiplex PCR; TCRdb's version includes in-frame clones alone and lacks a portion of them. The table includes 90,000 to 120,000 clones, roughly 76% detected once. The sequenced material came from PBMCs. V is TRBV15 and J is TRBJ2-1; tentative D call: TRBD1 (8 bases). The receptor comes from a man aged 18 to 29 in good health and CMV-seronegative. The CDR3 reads CATSRQGAGVGHEQFF. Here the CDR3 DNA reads TGTGCCACCAGCAGACAGGGGGCGGGGGTTGGCCATGAGCAGTTCTTC.